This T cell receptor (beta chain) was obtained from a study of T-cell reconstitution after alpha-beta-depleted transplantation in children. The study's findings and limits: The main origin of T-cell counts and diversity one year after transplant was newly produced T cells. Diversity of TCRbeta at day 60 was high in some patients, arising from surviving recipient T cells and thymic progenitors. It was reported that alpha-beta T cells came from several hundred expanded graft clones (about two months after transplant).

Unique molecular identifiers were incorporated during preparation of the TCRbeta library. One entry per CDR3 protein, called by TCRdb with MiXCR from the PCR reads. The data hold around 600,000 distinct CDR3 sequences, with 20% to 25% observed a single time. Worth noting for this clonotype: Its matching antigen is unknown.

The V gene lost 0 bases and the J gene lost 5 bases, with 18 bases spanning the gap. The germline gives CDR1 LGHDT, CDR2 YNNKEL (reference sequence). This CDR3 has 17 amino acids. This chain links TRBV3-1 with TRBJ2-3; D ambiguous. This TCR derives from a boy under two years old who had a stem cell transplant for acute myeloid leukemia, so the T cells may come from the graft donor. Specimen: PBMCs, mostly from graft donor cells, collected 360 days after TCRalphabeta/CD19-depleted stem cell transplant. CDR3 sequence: CASSQDVSYRDQDTQYF. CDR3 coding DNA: TGTGCCAGCAGCCAAGATGTATCTTACCGCGATCAAGATACGCAGTATTTT.